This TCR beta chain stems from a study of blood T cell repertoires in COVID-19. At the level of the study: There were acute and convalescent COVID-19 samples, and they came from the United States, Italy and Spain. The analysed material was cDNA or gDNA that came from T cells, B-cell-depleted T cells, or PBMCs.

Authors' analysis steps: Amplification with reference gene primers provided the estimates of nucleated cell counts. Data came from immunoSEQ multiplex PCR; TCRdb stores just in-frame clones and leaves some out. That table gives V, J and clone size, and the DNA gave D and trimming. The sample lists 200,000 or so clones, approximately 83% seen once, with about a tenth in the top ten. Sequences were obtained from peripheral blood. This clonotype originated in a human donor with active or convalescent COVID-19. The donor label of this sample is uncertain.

DNA of the CDR3: TGTGCCAGCAGCCCCAAGGACAGCTACGAGCAGTACTTC. Protein: CASSPKDSYEQYF. The chain uses TRBV11-3 and TRBJ2-7; the D gene is possibly TRBD1 (6 bases). Germline V gene lookup returns CDR1 SGHNT and CDR2 YENEEA. The CDR3 runs 13 residues. Trimming removed 5 bases from V and 3 bases from J, with 11 bases in between.